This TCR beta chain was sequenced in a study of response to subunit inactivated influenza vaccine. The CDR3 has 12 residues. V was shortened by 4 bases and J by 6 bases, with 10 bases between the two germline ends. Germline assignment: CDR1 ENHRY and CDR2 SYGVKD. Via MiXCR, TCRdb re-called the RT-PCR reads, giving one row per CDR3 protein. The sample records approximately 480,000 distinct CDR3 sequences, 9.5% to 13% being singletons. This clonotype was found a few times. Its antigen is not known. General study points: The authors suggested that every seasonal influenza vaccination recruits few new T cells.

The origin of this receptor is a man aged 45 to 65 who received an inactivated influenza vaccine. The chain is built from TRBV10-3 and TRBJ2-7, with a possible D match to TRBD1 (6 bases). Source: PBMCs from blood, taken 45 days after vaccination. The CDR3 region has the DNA TGTGCCATCAGTGTGAACAGGGCCGAGCAGTACTTC. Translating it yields CAISVNRAEQYF.